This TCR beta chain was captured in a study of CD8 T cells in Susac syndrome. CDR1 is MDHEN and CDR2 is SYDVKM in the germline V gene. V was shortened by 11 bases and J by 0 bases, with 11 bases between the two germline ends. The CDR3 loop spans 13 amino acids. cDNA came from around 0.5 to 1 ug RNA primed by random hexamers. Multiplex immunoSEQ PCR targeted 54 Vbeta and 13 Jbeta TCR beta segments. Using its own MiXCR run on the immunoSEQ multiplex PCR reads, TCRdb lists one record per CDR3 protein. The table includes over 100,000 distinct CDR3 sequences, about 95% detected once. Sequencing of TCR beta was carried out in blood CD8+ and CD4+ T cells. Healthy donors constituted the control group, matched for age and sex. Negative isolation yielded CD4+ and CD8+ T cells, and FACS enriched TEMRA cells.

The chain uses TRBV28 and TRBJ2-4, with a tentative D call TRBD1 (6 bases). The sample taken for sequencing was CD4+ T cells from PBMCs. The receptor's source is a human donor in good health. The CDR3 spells CACQGLAKNIQYF. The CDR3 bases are TGTGCCTGTCAGGGGTTAGCCAAAAACATTCAGTACTTC.